The 14 T cell receptor beta chains listed next were all sequenced from one sample in a study of blood T cell repertoires in COVID-19. Some clones are missing from TCRdb's copy, which holds only in-frame ones; the method was immunoSEQ multiplex PCR. The table has about 90,000 clones, 76% seen once. The sequencing input was peripheral blood. These receptors all stem from a man aged 65 to 79 with acute or convalescent COVID-19.

The V gene is TRBV27, the J gene TRBJ2-1; TRBD2 matches 11 bases. This CDR3 is 20 amino acids long. Unmatched junction bases numbered 10, after V lost 0 bases and J lost 0 bases. Per germline, CDR1 MNHEY and CDR2 SMNVEV (reference sequence). CDR3: CASSLSISPGLAASYNEQFF. The CDR3 coding sequence is TGTGCCAGCAGTTTATCGATATCCCCGGGACTAGCGGCCTCCTACAATGAGCAGTTCTTC.

The chain couples TRBV18 to TRBJ2-1, with D perhaps matching TRBD1 (5 bases). The CDR3 runs to 15 residues. CDR1 and CDR2 from the germline V gene are KGHSH and LQKENI. Trimming pared 4 bases from V and 2 bases from J, leaving 12 bases between. CDR3 sequence (DNA): TGTGCCAGCTCACGAGACAGACACCCCTACAATGAGCAGTTCTTC. Residues: CASSRDRHPYNEQFF.

This clone showed up just a few times. V and J are TRBV6-5 and TRBJ1-6; the D gene is possibly TRBD1 (5 bases). Germline CDR1 is MNHEY and CDR2 is SVGAGI. V was trimmed by 6 bases and J by 7 bases, leaving 10 bases between them. CDR3 size: 13 residues. Written as DNA, the CDR3 is TGTGCCAGCAGGCGGGGGAACAATTCACCCCTCCACTTT. The encoded protein is CASRRGNNSPLHF.

This clone showed up just a few times. The CDR3 nucleotides read TGCAGCGTTGAAGAAGGGACTAGCGTGAGCGGGGAGCTGTTTTTT. Its protein is CSVEEGTSVSGELFF. The rearrangement joins TRBV29-1 to TRBJ2-2; 10 bases map to TRBD2. Germline CDR1 and CDR2: SQVTM and ANQGSEA. The CDR3 runs to 15 residues. V was pared by 0 bases and J by 7 bases, with 5 bases of the junction left unmatched.

A few counts support this clone. The chain couples TRBV5-1 to TRBJ1-5; D remains unclear. Germline values: CDR1 SGHRS, CDR2 YFSETQ. The CDR3 covers 14 residues. Trimming left V 0 bases short and J 4 bases short, with 8 bases between. The chain's CDR3 is CASSLEAGNQPQHF. In DNA, the CDR3 is TGCGCCAGCAGCTTGGAGGCGGGAAATCAGCCCCAGCATTTT.

The gene calls are TRBV6-5 and TRBJ1-2; 12 nucleotides align to TRBD1. CDR3 length: 15 amino acids. Trimming removed 4 bases from V and 2 bases from J; junction bases left unmatched: 2. From germline, CDR1 is MNHEY and CDR2 SVGAGI. The CDR3 reads CASSWGQGANYGYTF. The CDR3 coding sequence is TGTGCCAGCAGTTGGGGACAGGGGGCGAACTATGGCTACACCTTC.

The gene calls are TRBV18 and TRBJ2-5; 10 bases map to TRBD1. Germline-derived CDR1 and CDR2 are KGHSH and LQKENI. The CDR3 consists of 16 residues. The V segment lost 1 base and the J segment 5 bases; nucleotides outside the gene matches: 7. This CDR3 reads CASSPRVGQGYETQYF. CDR3 bases: TGTGCCAGCTCACCACGAGTGGGACAGGGGTACGAGACCCAGTACTTC.

This chain uses TRBV2 with TRBJ2-3, with D unresolved. The CDR3 totals 13 residues. The germline gives CDR1 SNHLY, CDR2 FYNNEI. Deletions cut 7 bases from V and 2 bases from J, with 10 bases between. The CDR3, as DNA: TGTGCCAGCAAAGCCCGATTCACAGATACGCAGTATTTT. It yields the protein CASKARFTDTQYF. The entire variable domain, with the rest obtained from reference TRBV2 and TRBJ2-3, is as follows: EPEVTQTPSHQVTQMGQEVILRCVPISNHLYFYWYRQILGQKVEFLVSFYNNEISEKSEIFDDQFSVERPDGSNFTLKIRSTKLEDSAMYFCASKARFTDTQYFGPGTRLTVL.

The chain combines TRBV24-1 with TRBJ1-1; no reliable D call. The germline V and J ends were trimmed by 5 bases and 0 bases, with 6 bases remaining between them. From germline, CDR1 is KGHDR and CDR2 SFDVKD. The CDR3 has 13 residues. The CDR3 spells CATSVTVNTEAFF. The CDR3 DNA reads as TGTGCCACCAGTGTTACGGTGAACACTGAAGCTTTCTTT.

In DNA form, the CDR3 reads TGCAGCGTTCTGTCCACAGTGACCTTTAACTATGGCTACACCTTC. This translates into CSVLSTVTFNYGYTF. This chain links TRBV29-1 with TRBJ1-2; D remains ambiguous. In germline, CDR1 is SQVTM, CDR2 ANQGSEA. Trimming left V 5 bases short and J 1 base short, with 17 bases between. The CDR3 has 15 amino acids.

V and J are TRBV5-4 and TRBJ1-1, with 9 bases identical to TRBD1. Unmatched junction bases numbered 8, after V lost 3 bases and J lost 5 bases. Germline V gene data show CDR1 as SGHNT and CDR2 as YYREEE (reference sequence). The CDR3 has 15 residues. This CDR3 reads CASSYAGTGSTEAFF. CDR3 nucleotide sequence: TGTGCCAGCAGCTACGCCGGGACAGGGTCGACTGAAGCTTTCTTT.

The chain couples TRBV5-8 to TRBJ2-7; D is ambiguous. CDR3 length: 15 amino acids. V shed 1 base and J shed 7 bases, with 18 bases lying between them. Germline CDR1 SGHTS, CDR2 YDEGEE. CDR3 coding DNA: TGTGCCAGCAGCTTGAATCTAGTTCGCCTAACGGAGCAGTACTTC. It codes for CASSLNLVRLTEQYF.

The rearrangement links TRBV2 to TRBJ2-7; D is uncertain. V lost 4 bases to trimming and J lost 2 bases, with 6 bases between them. CDR3 size: 12 residues. The V gene's germline CDR1 is SNHLY and CDR2 FYNNEI. The CDR3 loop is CASSVRTYEQYV. The CDR3 coding sequence is TGTGCCAGCAGTGTCAGGACCTACGAGCAGTACGTC.

This chain joins TRBV7-9 and TRBJ2-2; 10 bases align to TRBD1. Trimming cost V 10 bases and J 4 bases; bases outside gene matches: 6. The germline V gene has CDR1 SEHNR and CDR2 FQNEAQ (reference sequence). This CDR3 has 14 amino acids. The CDR3 reads CATRQGAGTGELFF. The CDR3 DNA reads TGTGCCACCCGACAGGGGGCTGGCACCGGGGAGCTGTTTTTT.